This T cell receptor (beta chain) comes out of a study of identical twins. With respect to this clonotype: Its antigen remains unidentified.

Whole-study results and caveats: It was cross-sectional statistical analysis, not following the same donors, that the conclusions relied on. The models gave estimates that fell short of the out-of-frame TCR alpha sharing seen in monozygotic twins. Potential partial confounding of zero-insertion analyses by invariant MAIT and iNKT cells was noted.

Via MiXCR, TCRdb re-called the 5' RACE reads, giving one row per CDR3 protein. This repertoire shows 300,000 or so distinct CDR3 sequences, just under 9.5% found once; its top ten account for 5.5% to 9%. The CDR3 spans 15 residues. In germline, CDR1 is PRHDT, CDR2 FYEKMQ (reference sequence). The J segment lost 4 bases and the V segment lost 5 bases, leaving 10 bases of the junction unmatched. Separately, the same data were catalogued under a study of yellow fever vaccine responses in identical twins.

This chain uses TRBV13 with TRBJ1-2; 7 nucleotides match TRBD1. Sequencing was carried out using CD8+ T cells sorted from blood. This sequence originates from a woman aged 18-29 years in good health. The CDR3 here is CASSPNRQGSYGYTF. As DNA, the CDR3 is TGTGCCAGCAGCCCAAATAGACAGGGAAGCTATGGCTACACCTTC.